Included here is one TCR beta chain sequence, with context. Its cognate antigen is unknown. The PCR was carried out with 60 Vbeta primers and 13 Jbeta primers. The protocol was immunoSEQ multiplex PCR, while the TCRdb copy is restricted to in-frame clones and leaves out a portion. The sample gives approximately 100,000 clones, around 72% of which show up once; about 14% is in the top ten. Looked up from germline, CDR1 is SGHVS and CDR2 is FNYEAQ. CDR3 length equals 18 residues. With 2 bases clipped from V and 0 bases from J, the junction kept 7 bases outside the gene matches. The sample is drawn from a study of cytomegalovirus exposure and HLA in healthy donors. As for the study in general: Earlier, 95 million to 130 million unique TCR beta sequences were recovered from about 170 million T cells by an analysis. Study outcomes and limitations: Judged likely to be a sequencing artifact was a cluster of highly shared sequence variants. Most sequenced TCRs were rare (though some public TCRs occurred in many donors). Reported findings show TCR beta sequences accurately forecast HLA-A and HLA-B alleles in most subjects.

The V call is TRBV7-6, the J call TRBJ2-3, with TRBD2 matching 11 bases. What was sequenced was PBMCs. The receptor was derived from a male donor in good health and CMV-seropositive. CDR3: CASSLRPTSGVSTDTQYF. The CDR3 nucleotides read TGTGCCAGCAGCTTACGCCCGACTAGCGGGGTTAGCACAGATACGCAGTATTTT. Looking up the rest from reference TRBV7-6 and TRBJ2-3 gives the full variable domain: GAGVSQSPRYKVTKRGQDVALRCDPISGHVSLYWYRQALGQGPEFLTYFNYEAQQDKSGLPNDRFSAERPEGSISTLTIQRTEQRDSAMYRCASSLRPTSGVSTDTQYFGPGTRLTVL.